This entry lists 24 T cell receptor beta chains sequenced from one sample in a study of blood T cell repertoires in COVID-19. Sequencing used immunoSEQ multiplex PCR; TCRdb keeps in-frame clones, though not all of them. Among 52,000 or so clones listed, 65% to 90% were seen once. The sequenced material came from peripheral blood. The receptor source for this set is a human donor in a cohort sampled during active COVID-19.

The chain carries TRBV5-1 and TRBJ1-6; D unresolved. The length of the CDR3 is 13 residues. V shed 0 bases and J shed 10 bases, with 8 bases lying between them. Germline values: CDR1 SGHRS, CDR2 YFSETQ. CDR3 DNA sequence: TGCGCCAGCAGCTTGGCGTACGGGTCACCCCTCCACTTT. This translates into CASSLAYGSPLHF.

This rearrangement joins TRBV2 to TRBJ2-2; no clear D. CDR3 length: 11 residues. The germline gives CDR1 SNHLY, CDR2 FYNNEI. V was cut by 7 bases and J by 6 bases, with 6 bases left in between. CDR3 amino acids: CASIESGELFF. The CDR3 bases are TGTGCCAGCATAGAGTCCGGGGAGCTGTTTTTT.

The CDR3 bases are TGCAGCGTAAGGGGACTAGCGGGAGATGGGGAGACCCAGTACTTC. Amino acids: CSVRGLAGDGETQYF. The chain carries TRBV29-1 and TRBJ2-5; 14 bases agree with TRBD2. Germline V gives CDR1 SQVTM, CDR2 ANQGSEA. J lost 5 bases, V lost 6 bases, and 8 bases had no gene match. This CDR3 is 15 amino acids long.

The chain couples TRBV18 to TRBJ2-3, with no clear D. The CDR3 is 15 residues long. Germline assignment: CDR1 KGHSH and CDR2 LQKENI. V was trimmed by 0 bases and J by 1 base, leaving 8 bases between them. The CDR3 here is CASSPPTQGTDTQYF. The CDR3 region has the DNA TGTGCCAGCTCACCACCGACCCAGGGCACAGATACGCAGTATTTT.

This chain uses TRBV18 with TRBJ2-5; 9 bases match TRBD1. The germline V gene encodes CDR1 KGHSH and CDR2 LQKENI. The CDR3 has 13 amino acids. V was pared by 3 bases and J by 5 bases, with 1 base of the junction left unmatched. The chain's CDR3 is CASSPGQGETQYF. CDR3 nucleotide sequence: TGTGCCAGCTCACCCGGACAGGGGGAGACCCAGTACTTC.

The V call is TRBV5-6, the J call TRBJ2-7; TRBD2 matches at 13 bases. Germline values: CDR1 SGHDT, CDR2 YYEEEE. CDR3 length: 17 amino acids. J gave up 0 bases and V 3 bases, and 6 bases lay outside the gene matches. CDR3 bases: TGTGCCAGCAGCTCGGGACTAGCGGGGTGGAGCTCCTACGAGCAGTACTTC. It specifies CASSSGLAGWSSYEQYF.

Comment on this clone: The junction differs from germline at one of its ends, possibly a read error. The chain combines TRBV19 with TRBJ2-3; D not resolved. This CDR3 is 10 amino acids long. Germline CDR1 LNHDA, CDR2 SQIVND (reference sequence). The chain's CDR3 is CGGRTDTQYF. In DNA, the CDR3 is TGCGGCGGCCGCACAGATACGCAGTATTTT.

The chain links TRBV28 to TRBJ1-1; 7 nucleotides agree with TRBD1. Germline assignment: CDR1 MDHEN and CDR2 SYDVKM. V was pared by 2 bases and J by 4 bases, with 4 bases of the junction left unmatched. CDR3 length: 14 amino acids. CDR3 region: CASSLRQGVTEAFF. Here the CDR3 DNA reads TGTGCCAGCAGTTTACGACAGGGTGTCACTGAAGCTTTCTTT.

The CDR3 region has the DNA TGTGCCACCAACCCGACAGGGGCGGCTAACGAGCAGTACTTC. This sequence encodes CATNPTGAANEQYF. The rearrangement links TRBV10-3 to TRBJ2-7, with 8 bases fitting TRBD1. Germline assignment: CDR1 ENHRY and CDR2 SYGVKD. This CDR3 has 14 amino acids. With V trimmed by 10 bases and J by 5 bases, 13 bases remained unmatched.

This chain uses TRBV27 with TRBJ2-2, with TRBD2 matching over 15 bases. The CDR3 spans 18 residues. CDR1 MNHEY and CDR2 SMNVEV come from the germline V gene (reference sequence). J lost 5 bases, V lost 7 bases, and 11 bases had no gene match. CDR3 region: CASTPGLAGGLRTGELFF. The CDR3 nucleotides are TGTGCCAGCACCCCTGGACTAGCGGGAGGGCTACGGACCGGGGAGCTGTTTTTT.

The chain is built from TRBV10-3 and TRBJ1-2; D is unclear. The V gene lost 8 bases and the J gene lost 4 bases, with 20 bases spanning the gap. Germline CDR1 ENHRY, CDR2 SYGVKD. The CDR3 spans 15 residues. The CDR3 reads CAIQTQAASSYGYTF. As DNA, the CDR3 is TGTGCCATCCAGACCCAGGCTGCGAGCTCCTATGGCTACACCTTC.

The chain recombines TRBV9 with TRBJ1-1; perhaps TRBD1 as D (5 bases). The CDR3 loop spans 14 amino acids. V gave up 1 base and J gave up 5 bases, with 12 bases separating them. Germline loops: CDR1 SGDLS, CDR2 YYNGEE. CDR3 nucleotide sequence: TGTGCCAGCAGCGTAATCGACAGTGGGACTGAAGCTTTCTTT. This encodes CASSVIDSGTEAFF.

The rearrangement joins TRBV7-6 to TRBJ2-3; 9 nucleotides align to TRBD1. CDR1 and CDR2 from the germline V gene are SGHVS and FNYEAQ. Germline trimming cut 1 base from V and 5 bases from J; bases unmatched to any gene: 10. This CDR3 region has 17 residues. CDR3 amino acids: CASSLGAPQGAGDTQYF. CDR3 nucleotides: TGTGCCAGCAGCTTAGGCGCCCCACAGGGGGCGGGAGATACGCAGTATTTT.

V usage is TRBV7-2 and J usage is TRBJ2-5, with TRBD2 as a possible D gene (6 bases). Trimming stripped 1 base from V and 1 base from J, with 10 bases between. In germline, CDR1 is SGHTA, CDR2 FQGNSA. This CDR3 comprises 15 residues. CDR3: CASSLGGESQETQYF. CDR3 DNA: TGTGCCAGCAGCTTAGGGGGGGAGTCCCAAGAGACCCAGTACTTC.

The chain couples TRBV7-2 to TRBJ1-1; no clear D. V shed 6 bases and J shed 5 bases, with 16 bases lying between them. CDR1 and CDR2 from the germline V gene are SGHTA and FQGNSA. The CDR3 runs 14 residues. CDR3 nucleotide sequence: TGTGCCAGCAGTCTAACGGGGTGGGCGACTGAAGCTTTCTTT. Encoded protein: CASSLTGWATEAFF.

The chain joins TRBV11-1 to TRBJ1-1; TRBD1 is a possible D gene (6 bases). The CDR3 length is 15 residues. CDR1 is SGHAT, CDR2 FQDESV, per germline (reference sequence). V lost 6 bases, J lost 0 bases, and 14 bases lay in between. CDR3 coding DNA: TGTGCCAGCAGTTCCGCCGGGACATTGAACACTGAAGCTTTCTTT. Protein sequence: CASSSAGTLNTEAFF.

The V call is TRBV24-1, the J call TRBJ1-5, with TRBD1 matching 10 bases. Trimming removed 9 bases from V and 5 bases from J; junction bases left unmatched: 12. Germline CDR1 KGHDR, CDR2 SFDVKD. The CDR3 consists of 16 residues. The CDR3 region has the DNA TGTGCCACCGCGGGGATGGACAGGGGGTTCGATCAGCCCCAGCATTTT. Protein product: CATAGMDRGFDQPQHF.

The V and J genes are TRBV20-1 and TRBJ2-3; D uncertain. The CDR3 totals 11 residues. The V gene's germline CDR1 is DFQATT and CDR2 SNEGSKA (reference sequence). V dropped 5 bases and J dropped 9 bases, with 12 bases sitting between them. The CDR3 loop reads CSAFDLVTQYF. In DNA form, the CDR3 reads TGCAGTGCTTTCGACTTAGTAACGCAGTATTTT.

V and J are TRBV10-3 and TRBJ2-2; TRBD2 aligns across 10 bases. From germline, CDR1 is ENHRY and CDR2 SYGVKD. V shed 10 bases, J shed 4 bases, and the junction held 21 bases outside the gene matches. This CDR3 spans 19 amino acids. The CDR3 loop is CATQAHTSGAGGGTGELFF. CDR3 nucleotide sequence: TGTGCCACCCAAGCCCACACTAGCGGGGCGGGAGGAGGCACCGGGGAGCTGTTTTTT.

The J gene is TRBJ2-2, the V gene TRBV28; D not resolved. CDR1 and CDR2 (germline): MDHEN, SYDVKM. Trimming cost V 7 bases and J 3 bases, with 9 bases left between them. The CDR3 is made up of 13 amino acids. CDR3 amino acids: CASTGSDTGELFF. The CDR3 DNA follows: TGTGCCAGCACCGGGTCCGACACCGGGGAGCTGTTTTTT.

The rearrangement joins TRBV28 to TRBJ2-1, with D possibly TRBD2 on 6 matching bases. The germline V and J ends were trimmed by 8 bases and 7 bases, with 18 bases remaining between them. Germline values: CDR1 MDHEN, CDR2 SYDVKM. The CDR3 has 14 residues. CDR3: CASHPVGEVNEQFF. In nucleotides, the CDR3 is TGTGCCAGCCATCCTGTGGGGGAGGTTAATGAGCAGTTCTTC.

This sequence joins TRBV4-1 and TRBJ1-3, with TRBD1 as a possible D gene (6 bases). The CDR3 extends over 15 amino acids. Germline V gives CDR1 MGHRA, CDR2 YSYEKL. Trimming removed 0 bases at V and 4 bases at J, with 10 bases between. Here the CDR3 reads CASSQDGTIGNTIYF. In nucleotides, the CDR3 is TGCGCCAGCAGCCAAGATGGGACAATCGGAAACACCATATATTTT.

The rearrangement joins TRBV29-1 to TRBJ2-1, with D tentatively TRBD2 (6 bases). V lost 8 bases and J lost 3, with 14 bases in between. The CDR3 is made up of 13 amino acids. Germline V gene data show CDR1 as SQVTM and CDR2 as ANQGSEA. CDR3 coding DNA: TGCAGCTCCAGCCCCGGGGGCTACAATGAGCAGTTCTTC. Its protein is CSSSPGGYNEQFF.

The chain combines TRBV11-3 with TRBJ2-2, with TRBD2 identical over 14 bases. Trimming cost V 5 bases and J 4 bases; bases outside gene matches: 6. The CDR3 covers 17 residues. CDR1 and CDR2 (germline): SGHNT, YENEEA. The CDR3 nucleotides read TGTGCCAGCAGCCATCGACTAGCGGGAGGGGCCACCGGGGAGCTGTTTTTT. Translation: CASSHRLAGGATGELFF.